This TCR beta chain is from a study of OX40 agonist ivuxolimab in advanced cancers. In the study overall: Patients with hepatocellular carcinoma, melanoma, renal cell or head and neck cancer made up the dose-escalation patients.

The CDR3 loop spans 13 amino acids. Germline CDR1 SGHDT, CDR2 YYEEEE. After removal of 4 bases from V and 10 bases from J, the junction contained 9 bases not matched to a gene. Sequenced by immunoSEQ multiplex PCR; TCRdb stores in-frame clones only, minus some. The sample has 45,000 to 50,000 clones; roughly nine tenths are singletons. The sequencing here drew on CD4+ or CD8+ T cells sorted from blood, taken in a trial of the OX40 agonist ivuxolimab. V is TRBV5-6 and J is TRBJ1-1, with TRBD1 identical over 8 bases. The TCR sequence derives from an adult with an advanced solid tumor such as melanoma, head and neck, liver or kidney cancer. Here the CDR3 reads CASSPGSGQGAFF. The CDR3 DNA is TGTGCCAGCAGCCCGGGGAGTGGACAGGGAGCTTTCTTT.